This T cell receptor (beta chain) was identified during a study of metastatic and nonmetastatic thyroid tumors. On the study more broadly: Across peripheral blood and tumor or nodule tissue samples taken from malignant and benign thyroid patients, the repertoires were compared with one another.

This clone has just a few counts. Its antigen is not known. In the authors' workflow: A distant-metastasis classifier for papillary thyroid cancer was built using CDR3 differences across clinicopathological groups. TCRdb re-called clones via MiXCR from the PCR reads. It is TCRdb's table, rather than the study itself, that gives the V and J calls and clone size. The table includes some 38,000 clones, around 43% detected once. Overall study findings and caveats: In blood and tumor, TCR beta diversity was reportedly significantly higher in malignant thyroid tumors than in benign nodules.

There were no patients who had received any treatment before thyroid surgery. The CDR3 is made up of 15 amino acids. The ends were cut back, 3 bases at V and 4 bases at J, with 13 bases in the middle. Germline V gives CDR1 SGDLS, CDR2 YYNGEE. The material sequenced was tumor tissue. The receptor was derived from a male donor with papillary thyroid cancer or a benign thyroid nodule (not recorded which). Some clones in this sample may be carry-over from other donors' samples. The V and J genes are TRBV9 and TRBJ1-4; a possible D gene is TRBD1 (6 bases). The CDR3 sequence is CASSARDTYNEKLFF. CDR3 sequence (DNA): TGTGCCAGCAGCGCCCGGGACACCTATAATGAAAAACTGTTTTTT.